The 21 T cell receptor beta chains presented below share a single source sample, sequenced in a study of T cell responses to AZD1222 COVID-19 vaccine. Repertoires were generated with immunoSEQ multiplex PCR, while TCRdb's copy carries only in-frame clones and drops some. The sample lists under 150,000 clones, 80% to 90% occurring once. The sample here was peripheral blood, taken on day 0 of MenACWY control vaccination. Source of these receptors: an adult in good health.

The CDR3 sequence is CASSLSGASAGHQPQHF. The CDR3 nucleotides are TGTGCCAGCAGCTTGTCCGGAGCTTCAGCAGGGCATCAGCCCCAGCATTTT. This chain connects TRBV5-8 to TRBJ1-5; TRBD1 might be the D (5 bases). The germline V gene encodes CDR1 SGHTS and CDR2 YDEGEE. This CDR3 comprises 17 residues. The germline V and J ends were trimmed by 1 base and 5 bases, with 19 bases remaining between them.

The rearrangement links TRBV6-6 to TRBJ2-1; maybe TRBD1 (5 bases). The CDR3 runs to 14 residues. Between the trimmed V and J ends, which lost 5 bases and 6 bases, there was a span of 14 bases. Germline CDR1 reads MNHNY; CDR2 reads SVGAGI (reference sequence). DNA of the CDR3: TGTGCCAGCAGTCACCCCGACAGCCCCAATGAGCAGTTCTTC. Its protein is CASSHPDSPNEQFF.

The chain joins TRBV3-1 (or the pseudogene TRBV3-2) to TRBJ2-3; a weak D match, TRBD2 (6 bases). Germline values: CDR1 LGHDT, CDR2 YNNKEL (reference sequence). Trimming left V 0 bases short and J 1 base short, with 11 bases between. The length of the CDR3 is 16 residues. CDR3 in amino acids: CASSQDGGERTDTQYF. CDR3 nucleotides: TGTGCCAGCAGCCAAGATGGCGGGGAACGCACAGATACGCAGTATTTT.

The rearrangement uses TRBV5-1 and TRBJ1-2, with TRBD1 as a possible D gene (5 bases). The CDR3 has 13 amino acids. V lost 4 bases and J lost 3, with 10 bases in between. CDR1 and CDR2 from the germline V gene are SGHRS and YFSETQ. Here the CDR3 reads CASSIDSDYGYTF. CDR3 DNA sequence: TGCGCCAGCAGCATAGACAGTGACTATGGCTACACCTTC.

This clone was counted once. The J gene is TRBJ2-4, the V gene TRBV9; 8 bases match TRBD2. CDR1 and CDR2 (germline): SGDLS, YYNGEE. Trimming removed 0 bases from V and 8 bases from J; junction bases left unmatched: 10. CDR3 length: 16 amino acids. CDR3 bases: TGTGCCAGCAGCGTAGATCCCTCCGGGGGGGGGCACATTCAGTACTTC. This sequence encodes CASSVDPSGGGHIQYF.

The chain employs TRBV5-1 and TRBJ1-6; D is undetermined. The CDR3 consists of 15 residues. CDR1 and CDR2 (germline): SGHRS, YFSETQ. V gave up 0 bases and J gave up 7 bases, with 11 bases separating them. The CDR3 DNA is TGCGCCAGCAGCTTGGAAGACGCCGGGAATTCACCCCTCCACTTT. Its translation: CASSLEDAGNSPLHF.

The CDR3 spells CASSQFDRTDEQYF. The DNA for the CDR3 is TGCGCCAGCAGCCAATTTGATCGGACGGACGAGCAGTACTTC. The V and J genes are TRBV4-3 and TRBJ2-7; unclear D gene. Trimming stripped 2 bases from V and 5 bases from J, with 13 bases between. The germline gives CDR1 LGHNA, CDR2 YSLEER. The CDR3 has 14 amino acids.

The rearrangement joins TRBV7-8 to TRBJ2-5; D possibly matches TRBD1 or TRBD2 (5 bases each). The germline V gene has CDR1 SGHVS and CDR2 FQNEAQ. The CDR3 is made up of 13 amino acids. The V gene lost 3 bases and the J gene lost 5 bases, with 10 bases spanning the gap. CDR3 coding DNA: TGTGCCAGCAGCTTCTCCAGGGACGAGACCCAGTACTTC. It codes for CASSFSRDETQYF.

This clone was seen only once. The chain uses TRBV6-1 and TRBJ1-5; 9 bases align to TRBD1. This CDR3 region has 16 residues. V trimming: 4 bases; J trimming: 5 bases; junction bases outside the gene matches: 9. Germline assignment: CDR1 MNHNS and CDR2 SASEGT. In DNA, the CDR3 is TGTGCCAGCAGTGGATACTGGACAGGGGAGGATCAGCCCCAGCATTTT. It specifies CASSGYWTGEDQPQHF.

This clone came up a few times. The chain couples TRBV3-1 (or the pseudogene TRBV3-2) to TRBJ2-7, with 10 bases that match TRBD1. Germline CDR1 reads LGHDT; CDR2 reads YNNKEL (reference sequence). CDR3 size: 15 residues. V gave up 2 bases and J gave up 5 bases; unmatched junction bases: 6. The CDR3 region has the DNA TGTGCCAGCAGCCAAATCGGGACAGGGGTCCACGAGCAGTACTTC. It specifies CASSQIGTGVHEQYF.

V and J are TRBV6-1 and TRBJ1-2, with D possibly being TRBD1 (6 bases). CDR1 MNHNS and CDR2 SASEGT come from the germline V gene. Trimming took off 3 bases at V and 7 bases at J, with 15 bases between the two ends. This CDR3 is 14 amino acids long. As DNA, the CDR3 is TGTGCCAGCAGTGAGATCGGACGAGGGGGTGGCTACACCTTC. Protein: CASSEIGRGGGYTF.

This rearrangement joins TRBV9 to TRBJ2-3; tentative D call: TRBD1 (5 bases). Trimming cost V 1 base and J 6 bases, with 12 bases left between them. The CDR3 consists of 14 residues. Germline V gives CDR1 SGDLS, CDR2 YYNGEE. CDR3 protein: CASSVSQGWDTQYF. The CDR3 DNA sequence: TGTGCCAGCAGCGTATCCCAGGGTTGGGATACGCAGTATTTT. The full variable domain, in which reference TRBV9 and TRBJ2-3 provide the parts outside the CDR3, is DSGVTQTPKHLITATGQRVTLRCSPRSGDLSVYWYQQSLDQGLQFLIQYYNGEERAKGNILERFSAQQFPDLHSELNLSSLELGDSALYFCASSVSQGWDTQYFGPGTRLTVL.

The chain joins TRBV15 to TRBJ1-3; D remains unclear. V lost 3 bases to trimming and J lost 2 bases, with 29 bases between them. The CDR3 has 21 residues. Per germline, CDR1 LNHNV and CDR2 YYDKDF (reference sequence). The CDR3 region is CATSSPLGGRTNGFTGNTIYF. The CDR3 nucleotides are TGTGCCACCAGCAGCCCCTTAGGCGGACGAACAAACGGATTTACTGGAAACACCATATATTTT.

The V gene is TRBV19, the J gene TRBJ1-5; TRBD1 matches 9 bases. Germline lookup yields CDR1 LNHDA and CDR2 SQIVND (reference sequence). V lost 7 bases to trimming and J lost 0 bases; unmatched junction nucleotides: 4. The CDR3 sequence is 15 residues long. The CDR3 coding sequence is TGTGCCAGTACGGACAGGGGTTATAGCAATCAGCCCCAGCATTTT. Translated: CASTDRGYSNQPQHF.

As regards this clone: Because the CDR3's place on the DNA is in doubt, the DNA is left out and the CDR3 is given as listed by TCRdb. This chain joins TRBV21-1 and TRBJ2-7; TRBD1, the D gene given by the table, was not confirmed from the DNA. TRBV21-1 is reported as a pseudogene. With termini counted, the CDR3 has 18 amino acids. This chain's CDR3 is CASSKKFVGTGASYEQYF.

The genes are TRBV4-1 and TRBJ2-3; TRBD1 is a possible D gene (6 bases). The CDR3 extends over 14 amino acids. The germline V gene encodes CDR1 MGHRA and CDR2 YSYEKL. V was pared by 0 bases and J by 3 bases, with 7 bases between. CDR3 nucleotide sequence: TGCGCCAGCAGCCAAGAAGGACAGACAGATACGCAGTATTTT. Encoded protein: CASSQEGQTDTQYF.

The chain joins TRBV24-1 to TRBJ1-2; 7 bases are a match to TRBD1. The CDR3 covers 15 residues. V lost 4 bases, J lost 2 bases, and 6 bases stayed unmatched. Germline lookup yields CDR1 KGHDR and CDR2 SFDVKD. The CDR3 region is CATSERRGANYGYTF. The CDR3 bases are TGTGCCACCAGTGAGCGCAGGGGGGCGAACTATGGCTACACCTTC.

This chain uses TRBV7-2 with TRBJ2-1, with 10 bases aligning to TRBD2. The CDR3 is made up of 18 amino acids. Trimming removed 4 bases from V and 7 bases from J; junction bases left unmatched: 16. Germline values: CDR1 SGHTA, CDR2 FQGNSA. The CDR3 DNA follows: TGTGCCAGCAGCTCCACCGCCCCCCGACTAGCGGGTCGAAATGAGCAGTTCTTC. This sequence encodes CASSSTAPRLAGRNEQFF.

In this sample, this clone turned up a few times. The same CDR3 can be traced to other DNA sequences in this sample. This rearrangement joins TRBV30 to TRBJ1-5; TRBD1 matches 7 bases. V trimming: 0 bases; J trimming: 4 bases; junction bases outside the gene matches: 0. CDR1 and CDR2 from the germline V gene are GTSNPN and SVGIG (reference sequence). The CDR3 length is 13 residues. The CDR3 DNA is TGTGCCTGGAGTGTACAGGGGAATCAGCCCCAGCATTTT. Translation: CAWSVQGNQPQHF.

The chain is built from TRBV19 and TRBJ1-5, with 9 bases identical to TRBD1. J was trimmed by 6 bases and V by 8 bases; bases with no gene match: 11. From germline, CDR1 is LNHDA and CDR2 SQIVND (reference sequence). The CDR3 has 15 amino acids. The CDR3 bases are TGTGCCAGTGCTCCGGGACAGGGTGGGGGTCAGCCCCAGCATTTT. This sequence encodes CASAPGQGGGQPQHF.

The CDR3 loop reads CASSLGSSYEQYF. Here the CDR3 DNA reads TGTGCCAGCAGCCTGGGCAGCTCCTACGAGCAGTACTTC. J is TRBJ2-7 and V is TRBV5-5; D unclear. V lost 4 bases to trimming and J lost 0 bases, with 8 bases between them. In germline, CDR1 is SGHKS, CDR2 YYEKEE (reference sequence). The CDR3 totals 13 residues.